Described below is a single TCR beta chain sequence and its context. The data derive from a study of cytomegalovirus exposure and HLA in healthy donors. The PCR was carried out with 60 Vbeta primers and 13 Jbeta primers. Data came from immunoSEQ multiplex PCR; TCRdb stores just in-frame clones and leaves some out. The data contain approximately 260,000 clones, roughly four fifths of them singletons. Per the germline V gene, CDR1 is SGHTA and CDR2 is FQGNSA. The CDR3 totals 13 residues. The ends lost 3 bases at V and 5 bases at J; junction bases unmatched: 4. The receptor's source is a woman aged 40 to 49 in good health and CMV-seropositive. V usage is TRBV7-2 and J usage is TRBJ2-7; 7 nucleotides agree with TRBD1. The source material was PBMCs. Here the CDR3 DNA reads TGTGCCAGCAGCTTCGACAGGGTGGACGAGCAGTACTTC. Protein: CASSFDRVDEQYF.